The 19 T cell receptor beta chains listed next were all sequenced from one sample in a study of T-cell reconstitution after alpha-beta-depleted transplantation in children. The TCRbeta library was prepared with unique molecular identifiers. TCRdb reanalysed the PCR reads using MiXCR and keeps one entry per CDR3 protein. The table shows 500,000 to 600,000 distinct CDR3 sequences, with approximately 20% occurring only once. The sample consisted of PBMCs from the stem cell graft donor, taken from the stem cell graft. These receptors all come from a human donor who donated a stem cell graft to a child with acute lymphoblastic leukemia.

This clonotype turned up a few times. J is TRBJ2-1 and V is TRBV7-2, with D perhaps given as TRBD1 or TRBD2 (6 bases each). The CDR3 extends over 13 amino acids. Germline V gives CDR1 SGHTA, CDR2 FQGNSA. V shed 5 bases and J shed 9 bases, with 14 bases lying between them. The CDR3 is CASSAHGGGEQFF. CDR3 DNA: TGTGCCAGCAGCGCCCACGGGGGCGGTGAGCAGTTCTTC. The variable domain in full, completed from reference TRBV7-2 and TRBJ2-1, reads GAGVSQSPSNKVTEKGKDVELRCDPISGHTALYWYRQSLGQGLEFLIYFQGNSAPDKSGLPSDRFSAERTGGSVSTLTIQRTQQEDSAVYLCASSAHGGGEQFFGPGTRLTVL.

This clonotype has a handful of counts. The rearrangement uses TRBV5-1 and TRBJ2-1, with 12 positions matching TRBD1. J was trimmed by 1 base and V by 3 bases; bases with no gene match: 8. There are 18 residues in the CDR3. The germline gives CDR1 SGHRS, CDR2 YFSETQ. In DNA, the CDR3 is TGCGCCAGCAGCTCGGGACAGGGGGCGGTCTGGTCCTACAATGAGCAGTTCTTC. It is translated as CASSSGQGAVWSYNEQFF.

This clonotype has a handful of counts. The chain joins TRBV5-5 to TRBJ2-4; 7 bases map to TRBD2. V shed 2 bases and J 4 bases; nucleotides not matched to a gene: 3. Per germline, CDR1 SGHKS and CDR2 YYEKEE (reference sequence). This CDR3 region has 14 residues. This CDR3 reads CASSFPRGKNIQYF. For the CDR3, the DNA is TGTGCCAGCAGCTTCCCGCGGGGGAAAAACATTCAGTACTTC.

The chain uses TRBV25-1 and TRBJ2-1; D gene uncertain. V was pared by 7 bases and J by 3 bases, with 4 bases between. Germline CDR1 MGHDK, CDR2 SYGVNS. The CDR3 runs to 11 residues. The CDR3 protein is CASTVYNEQFF. The DNA of the CDR3 is TGTGCCAGCACGGTCTACAATGAGCAGTTCTTC. Together with reference TRBV25-1 and TRBJ2-1, the CDR3 gives the full variable domain: EADIYQTPRYLVIGTGKKITLECSQTMGHDKMYWYQQDPGMELHLIHYSYGVNSTEKGDLSSESTVSRIRTEHFPLTLESARPSHTSQYLCASTVYNEQFFGPGTRLTVL.

There are a few counts of this clonotype. The gene calls are TRBV5-5 and TRBJ2-7, with 7 bases matching TRBD2. This CDR3 region has 17 residues. Unmatched junction bases numbered 15, after V lost 2 bases and J lost 4 bases. The germline gives CDR1 SGHKS, CDR2 YYEKEE (reference sequence). The CDR3 reads CASSLGGGRVNQYEQYF. In nucleotides, the CDR3 is TGTGCCAGCAGCTTAGGAGGTGGGAGGGTGAATCAGTACGAGCAGTACTTC.

This clonotype was seen a few times. This chain joins TRBV5-5 and TRBJ2-1, with D perhaps matching TRBD2 (7 bases). CDR3 size: 13 residues. The germline gives CDR1 SGHKS, CDR2 YYEKEE (reference sequence). V lost 6 bases, J lost 8 bases, and 15 bases lay in between. DNA of the CDR3: TGTGCCAGCATTAGGGGGGGTACATATGAGCAGTTCTTC. The encoded protein is CASIRGGTYEQFF.

This chain links TRBV27 with TRBJ2-7, with D possibly being TRBD1 or TRBD2 (5 bases each). CDR3 length equals 13 residues. Trimming took off 3 bases at V and 10 bases at J, with 16 bases between the two ends. CDR1 and CDR2 (germline): MNHEY, SMNVEV (reference sequence). CDR3 sequence reads: CASSFSGTEYQYF. In DNA form, the CDR3 reads TGTGCCAGCAGTTTCTCTGGGACGGAATATCAGTACTTC.

The V gene is TRBV27, the J gene TRBJ2-7, with a weak D call TRBD2 (5 bases). The V end lost 3 bases, the J end lost 2 bases, and 8 bases lay between the germline ends. CDR3 length: 13 amino acids. Germline values: CDR1 MNHEY, CDR2 SMNVEV (reference sequence). CDR3 DNA: TGTGCCAGCAGTTTCGGGATTGCCTACGAGCAGTACTTC. Translating it yields CASSFGIAYEQYF.

This clonotype was seen more than once but under ten times. This chain connects TRBV12-3 or TRBV12-4 to TRBJ2-7; D is unclear. The CDR3 runs 13 residues. Trimming removed 5 bases at V and 2 bases at J, with 10 bases between. CDR3 loop: CASSVDGPYEQYF. The DNA for the CDR3 is TGTGCCAGCAGTGTGGACGGCCCCTACGAGCAGTACTTC.

This chain uses TRBV6-1 with TRBJ2-5; the D gene is possibly TRBD2 (5 bases). V lost 4 bases to trimming and J lost 3 bases, with 9 bases between them. From germline, CDR1 is MNHNS and CDR2 SASEGT. The CDR3 has 13 residues. The CDR3 DNA reads as TGTGCCAGCAGTGTTTGGCGGGAAGAGACCCAGTACTTC. Translation: CASSVWREETQYF.

This chain uses TRBV20-1 with TRBJ1-1, with TRBD1 matching 7 bases. V gave up 6 bases and J gave up 5 bases; unmatched junction bases: 6. CDR1 and CDR2 from the germline V gene are DFQATT and SNEGSKA (reference sequence). CDR3 length: 12 amino acids. CDR3 sequence reads: CSAGDSITEAFF. The CDR3 region has the DNA TGCAGTGCGGGGGACAGTATAACTGAAGCTTTCTTT.

V gene TRBV5-1 combines with J gene TRBJ1-4; D is possibly TRBD1 (5 bases). Deletions cut 4 bases from V and 5 bases from J, with 18 bases between. The germline CDR1 and CDR2 sequences are SGHRS and YFSETQ. The CDR3 runs 16 residues. The CDR3 DNA reads TGCGCCAGCAGCATCGACGGCCGGGGGATCAATGAAAAACTGTTTTTT. Amino acids: CASSIDGRGINEKLFF.

There are a few counts of this clonotype. CDR3 region: CASTRTSGSYEQYF. The CDR3 DNA sequence: TGCGCCAGCACCAGGACTAGCGGGAGTTACGAGCAGTACTTC. The chain employs TRBV10-2 and TRBJ2-7, with 13 nucleotides matching TRBD2. The V segment lost 7 bases and the J segment 4 bases; nucleotides outside the gene matches: 4. CDR3 size: 14 residues. From germline, CDR1 is WSHSY and CDR2 SAAADI.

This clonotype has just a few counts. The chain links TRBV27 to TRBJ2-3; no reliable D call. The CDR3 is 14 residues long. Trimming removed 3 bases at V and 6 bases at J, with 13 bases between. Germline V gene data show CDR1 as MNHEY and CDR2 as SMNVEV (reference sequence). The CDR3 spells CASSFTSPGDTQYF. CDR3 sequence (DNA): TGTGCCAGCAGTTTTACCTCGCCAGGCGATACGCAGTATTTT.

The rearrangement uses TRBV15 and TRBJ1-6; D is possibly TRBD1 (5 bases). The CDR3 runs 16 residues. Germline V gene data show CDR1 as LNHNV and CDR2 as YYDKDF (reference sequence). V lost 0 bases and J lost 14, with 20 bases in between. The CDR3 nucleotides read TGTGCCACCAGCAGAGATTGGAGGGGAACTGAGGGTACCCTCCACTTT. The encoded protein is CATSRDWRGTEGTLHF.

This clonotype has only a few counts. In nucleotides, the CDR3 is TGCGCCAGCAGCTTGAGGGGTTCACTCATATGGAACACTGAAGCTTTCTTT. This gives the protein CASSLRGSLIWNTEAFF. This sequence joins TRBV5-1 and TRBJ1-1; a possible D gene is TRBD1 (5 bases). Trimming left V 1 base short and J 1 base short, with 17 bases between. The length of the CDR3 is 17 residues. The germline gives CDR1 SGHRS, CDR2 YFSETQ. The variable domain in full, with the rest retrieved from reference TRBV5-1 and TRBJ1-1, is KAGVTQTPRYLIKTRGQQVTLSCSPISGHRSVSWYQQTPGQGLQFLFEYFSETQRNKGNFPGRFSGRQFSNSRSEMNVSTLELGDSALYLCASSLRGSLIWNTEAFFGQGTRLTVV.

In its sample, this clonotype was seen a few times. This chain uses TRBV5-1 with TRBJ2-3, with 11 bases that match TRBD2. V lost 2 bases to trimming and J lost 4 bases; unmatched junction nucleotides: 3. This CDR3 has 15 amino acids. The V gene's germline CDR1 is SGHRS and CDR2 YFSETQ. The CDR3 loop is CASSFTSGSSDTQYF. The CDR3 DNA reads as TGCGCCAGCAGCTTTACTAGCGGGAGTTCAGATACGCAGTATTTT.

This sequence joins TRBV5-1 and TRBJ2-5; D possibly corresponds to TRBD2 (5 bases). The CDR3 totals 15 residues. Deletions cut 0 bases from V and 2 bases from J, with 11 bases between. CDR1 is SGHRS and CDR2 is YFSETQ in the germline V gene. The CDR3, as DNA: TGCGCCAGCAGCTTGGGCCCTAGCCCACAAGAGACCCAGTACTTC. Its protein product is CASSLGPSPQETQYF.

This clonotype came up a few times. The rearrangement uses TRBV5-1 and TRBJ2-1; D gene ambiguous. V was trimmed by 0 bases and J by 8 bases, leaving 9 bases between them. The germline gives CDR1 SGHRS, CDR2 YFSETQ. CDR3 length: 13 residues. CDR3 sequence (DNA): TGCGCCAGCAGCTTGGTGAAAGGTCATGAGCAGTTCTTC. This codes for CASSLVKGHEQFF.